Each of the 4 T cell receptor beta chains below was sequenced from the same sample in a study of T cell clonality in common variable immunodeficiency. This table comes from immunoSEQ multiplex PCR, and its TCRdb copy is limited to in-frame clones, with some not included. The specimen has fewer than 70,000 clones, none found just once. Sequences were obtained from peripheral blood mononuclear cells. These receptors were taken from a person aged 18 to 75 in good health.

This clone came up many times. This sample includes further DNA sequences coding for the same CDR3. The covered CDR3 bases are TGTGCCAGCAGCCAAGAACAGGGGAGTAATTCACCC. Translated, it gives CASSQEQGSNSP. The complete CDR3 reads CASSQEQGSNSPLHF. This chain uses TRBV4-2 with TRBJ1-6, with 7 bases aligning to TRBD1. The sequence runs out 3 residues before the end of the CDR3; the remainder is reconstructed from the germline J gene. The germline V gene encodes CDR1 LGHNA and CDR2 YNFKEQ. The CDR3 sequence is 15 residues long. Trimming cost V 0 bases and J 6 bases; bases outside gene matches: 2.

At least ten counts were recorded for this clone. Read sequence stops 3 residues before the CDR3 end, and the germline J gene provides the missing end. The chain links TRBV2 to TRBJ2-2, with TRBD2 matching 14 bases. V gave up 6 bases and J gave up 6 bases; unmatched junction bases: 0. This CDR3 has 14 amino acids. The germline V gene has CDR1 SNHLY and CDR2 FYNNEI. CDR3 DNA (partial): TGTGCCAGCAGGGGACTAGCGGGAGCCGGGGAG. It is translated as CASRGLAGAGE. The entire CDR3 protein is CASRGLAGAGELFF.

This clone was detected ten times or more. The read ends 3 residues early relative to the CDR3; the germline J gene fills the gap. The V call is TRBV19, the J call TRBJ2-7; 7 bases align to TRBD1. Germline trimming cut 6 bases from V and 1 base from J; bases unmatched to any gene: 3. Germline V gives CDR1 LNHDA, CDR2 SQIVND (reference sequence). This CDR3 comprises 13 residues. The CDR3 reads CASSTGQSYEQYF. Partial CDR3 DNA: TGTGCCAGTAGCACGGGACAGTCCTACGAG.

This clone was recorded many times. The missing CDR3 end, 3 residues past where the read stops, is filled in from the germline J gene. The rearrangement uses TRBV20-1 and TRBJ2-2; possible D gene TRBD2, 6 bases. The CDR3 runs 16 residues. Germline V gives CDR1 DFQATT, CDR2 SNEGSKA (reference sequence). The V end lost 1 base, the J end lost 1 base, and 13 bases lay between the germline ends. The CDR3 sequence is CSARVLRRENTGELFF. The CDR3 DNA, read in part, is TGCAGTGCTAGAGTTCTGAGGCGGGAGAACACCGGGGAG.